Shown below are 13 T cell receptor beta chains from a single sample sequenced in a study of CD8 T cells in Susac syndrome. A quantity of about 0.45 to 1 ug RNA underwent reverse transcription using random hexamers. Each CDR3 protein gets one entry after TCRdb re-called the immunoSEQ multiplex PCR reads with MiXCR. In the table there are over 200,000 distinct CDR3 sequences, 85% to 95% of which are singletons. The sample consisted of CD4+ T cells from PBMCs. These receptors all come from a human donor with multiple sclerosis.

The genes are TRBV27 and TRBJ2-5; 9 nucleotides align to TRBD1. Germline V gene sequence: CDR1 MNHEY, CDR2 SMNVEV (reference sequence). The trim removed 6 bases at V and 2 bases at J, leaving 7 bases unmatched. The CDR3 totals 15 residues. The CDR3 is CASRMYGTGQETQYF. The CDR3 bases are TGTGCCAGCAGAATGTACGGGACAGGGCAAGAGACCCAGTACTTC.

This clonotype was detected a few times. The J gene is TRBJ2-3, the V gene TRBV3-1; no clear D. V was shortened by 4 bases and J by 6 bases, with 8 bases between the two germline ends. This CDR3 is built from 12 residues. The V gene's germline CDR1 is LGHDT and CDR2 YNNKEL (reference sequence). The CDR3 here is CASSPNGDTQYF. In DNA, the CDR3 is TGTGCCAGCAGCCCTAACGGGGATACGCAGTATTTT.

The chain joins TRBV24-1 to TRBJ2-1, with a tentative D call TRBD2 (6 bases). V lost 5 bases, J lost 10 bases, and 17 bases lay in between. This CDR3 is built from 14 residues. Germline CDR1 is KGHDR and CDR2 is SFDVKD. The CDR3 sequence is CATSGAGLPGEQFF. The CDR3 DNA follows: TGTGCCACCAGTGGTGCGGGACTGCCGGGAGAGCAGTTCTTC.

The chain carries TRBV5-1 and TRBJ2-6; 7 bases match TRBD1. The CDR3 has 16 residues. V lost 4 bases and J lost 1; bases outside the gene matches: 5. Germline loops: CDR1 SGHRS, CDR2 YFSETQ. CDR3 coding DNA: TGCGCCAGCAGCCCACCGACAGGGTCTGGGGCCAACGTCCTGACTTTC. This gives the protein CASSPPTGSGANVLTF. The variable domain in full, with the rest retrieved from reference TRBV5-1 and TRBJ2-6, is KAGVTQTPRYLIKTRGQQVTLSCSPISGHRSVSWYQQTPGQGLQFLFEYFSETQRNKGNFPGRFSGRQFSNSRSEMNVSTLELGDSALYLCASSPPTGSGANVLTFGAGSRLTVL.

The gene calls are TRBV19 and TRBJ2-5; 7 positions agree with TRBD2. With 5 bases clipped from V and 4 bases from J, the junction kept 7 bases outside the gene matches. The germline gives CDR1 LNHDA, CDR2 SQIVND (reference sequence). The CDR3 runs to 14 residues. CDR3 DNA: TGTGCCAGTAGTCCCCGGACTAGTGCAGAGACCCAGTACTTC. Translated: CASSPRTSAETQYF.

The CDR3: CASSQGPSNYGYTF. CDR3 nucleotide sequence: TGTGCCAGCAGCCAAGGGCCCTCTAACTATGGCTACACCTTC. The rearrangement links TRBV7-2 to TRBJ1-2; no reliable D call. The CDR3 length is 14 residues. The V gene lost 5 bases and the J gene lost 0 bases, with 10 bases spanning the gap. Germline loops: CDR1 SGHTA, CDR2 FQGNSA.

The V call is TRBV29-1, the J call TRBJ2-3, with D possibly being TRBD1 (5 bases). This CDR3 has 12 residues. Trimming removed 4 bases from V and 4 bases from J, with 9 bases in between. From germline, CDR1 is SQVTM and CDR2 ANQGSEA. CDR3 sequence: CSVVRGSDTQYF. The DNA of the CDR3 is TGCAGCGTTGTAAGGGGTTCAGATACGCAGTATTTT.

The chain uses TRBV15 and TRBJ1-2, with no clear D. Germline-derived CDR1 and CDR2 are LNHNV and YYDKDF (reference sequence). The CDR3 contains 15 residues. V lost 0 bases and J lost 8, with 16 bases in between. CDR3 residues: CATSRDGSPSGGYTF. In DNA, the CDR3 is TGTGCCACCAGCAGAGATGGCAGTCCTTCTGGAGGCTACACCTTC. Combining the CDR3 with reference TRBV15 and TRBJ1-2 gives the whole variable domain DAMVIQNPRYQVTQFGKPVTLSCSQTLNHNVMYWYQQKSSQAPKLLFHYYDKDFNNEADTPDNFQSRRPNTSFCFLDIRSPGLGDTAMYLCATSRDGSPSGGYTFGSGTRLTVV.

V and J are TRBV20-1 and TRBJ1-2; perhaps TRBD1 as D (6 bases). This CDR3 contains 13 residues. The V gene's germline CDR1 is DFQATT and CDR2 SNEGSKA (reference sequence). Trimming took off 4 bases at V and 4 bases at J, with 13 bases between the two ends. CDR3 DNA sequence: TGCAGTGCTACTCGGGGGGCCCCCTATGGCTACACCTTC. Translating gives CSATRGAPYGYTF.

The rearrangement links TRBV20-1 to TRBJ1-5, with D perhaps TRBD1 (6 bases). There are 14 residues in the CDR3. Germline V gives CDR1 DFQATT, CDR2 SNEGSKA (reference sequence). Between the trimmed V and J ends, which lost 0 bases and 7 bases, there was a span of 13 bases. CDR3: CSAREGGQRQPQHF. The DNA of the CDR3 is TGCAGTGCTAGAGAAGGCGGACAGAGGCAGCCCCAGCATTTT.

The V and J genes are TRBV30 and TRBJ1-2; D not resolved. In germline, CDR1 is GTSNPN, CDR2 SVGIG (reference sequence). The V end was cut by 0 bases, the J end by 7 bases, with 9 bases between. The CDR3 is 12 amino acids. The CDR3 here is CAWSVRSPGYTF. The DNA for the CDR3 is TGTGCCTGGAGTGTACGTTCCCCTGGCTACACCTTC.

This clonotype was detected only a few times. This CDR3 is CASSLRENYGYTF. For the CDR3, the DNA is TGTGCCAGCAGCCTCAGGGAGAACTATGGCTACACCTTC. The genes are TRBV3-1 and TRBJ1-2, with D maybe TRBD1 (5 bases). CDR1 is LGHDT and CDR2 is YNNKEL in the germline V gene (reference sequence). CDR3 length equals 13 residues. V lost 4 bases and J lost 2, with 8 bases in between.

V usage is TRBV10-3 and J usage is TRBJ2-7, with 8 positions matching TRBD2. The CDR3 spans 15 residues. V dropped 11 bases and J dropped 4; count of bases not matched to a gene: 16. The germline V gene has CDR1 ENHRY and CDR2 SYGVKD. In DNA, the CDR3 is TGTGCCTCCGGAGCGGCGGGGGGCGGATATTACGAGCAGTACGTC. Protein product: CASGAAGGGYYEQYV.